These T cell receptor beta chains were read from a single sample in a study of molecular identifiers for immune sequencing clone quantification. Using its own MiXCR run on the PCR reads, TCRdb lists one record per CDR3 protein. The table includes 600,000 to 650,000 distinct CDR3 sequences, 15% to 20% detected once. The source material was naive CD8+ T cells from blood, with Jurkat cell RNA spiked in. These receptors all stem from a human donor in good health. Some libraries in this study had Jurkat cell RNA spiked in. Each CDR3 is given with its conserved first and last residue. The D gene is left open where the match is weak. Clone size appears in some rows only: once, few, many, or a class for an expanded clone.

>TRBV2|many|-|TRBJ1-1
TGTGCCAGCAGTGATGGTGTCAGGGTGGACACTGAAGCTTTCTTT
CASSDGVRVDTEAFF
>TRBV6-6|many|-|TRBJ2-3
TGTGCCAGCAGGGATACCTTGGACAGTAGAGCGGATACGCAGTATTTT
CASRDTLDSRADTQYF
>TRBV19|-|-|TRBJ2-2
TGTGCCAGTAGTGCCTCGGGACAAGGGGCCGGGGAGCTGTTTTTT
CASSASGQGAGELFF
>TRBV20-1|once|-|TRBJ2-2
TGCAGTGCTAGAGGAGACGAAGGCACCGGGGAGCTGTTTTTT
CSARGDEGTGELFF
>TRBV7-3|many|-|TRBJ2-3
TGTGCCAGCAGCTTAACAGGGACGCCGACAGATACGCAGTATTTT
CASSLTGTPTDTQYF
>TRBV7-9|many|-|TRBJ1-1
TGTGCCAGCAGCTTCGTCGCAGTCATGAACACTGAAGCTTTCTTT
CASSFVAVMNTEAFF
>TRBV6-1|few|-|TRBJ1-1
TGTGCCAGCAGTGAGATACAGGGGAACACTGAAGCTTTCTTT
CASSEIQGNTEAFF
>TRBV5-6|many|TRBD1|TRBJ1-1
TGTGCCAGCAGCTTTGTAGGGACAGGGATCACTGAAGCTTTCTTT
CASSFVGTGITEAFF
>TRBV4-3|many|-|TRBJ2-7
TGCGCCAGCAGCCAAGATGCCTCCTACGAGCAGTACTTC
CASSQDASYEQYF
>TRBV7-2|many|-|TRBJ1-1
TGTGCCAGCAGCTTAGCGCTCAGGGCTGAAGCTTTCTTT
CASSLALRAEAFF
>TRBV2|many|-|TRBJ2-3
TGTGCCAGCAGTGAAGTTGGAACTAGCACAGATACGCAGTATTTT
CASSEVGTSTDTQYF
>TRBV4-1|many|-|TRBJ2-7
TGCGCCAGCAGCCAAGAGGGCAGGGACTCCTACGAGCAGTACTTC
CASSQEGRDSYEQYF
>TRBV5-1|many|TRBD2|TRBJ2-7
TGCGCCAGCAGCTTGAAGACTAGCGGGAGAGAGGACGAGCAGTACTTC
CASSLKTSGREDEQYF
>TRBV9|many|-|TRBJ2-3
TGTGCCAGCAGCTCAGAGGACGGCAGAGGCACAGATACGCAGTATTTT
CASSSEDGRGTDTQYF
>TRBV4-3|many|-|TRBJ1-1
TGCGCCAGCAGCCAATTCTCTTCGGGCACTGAAGCTTTCTTT
CASSQFSSGTEAFF
>TRBV6-2/TRBV6-3|many|-|TRBJ1-5
TGTGCCAGCAGTTACGGGGGCAACAATCAGCCCCAGCATTTT
CASSYGGNNQPQHF
>TRBV5-4|-|TRBD1|TRBJ1-2
TGTGCCAGCGGCTTGGCCGCAGGGGGCGGCTATGGCTACACCTTC
CASGLAAGGGYGYTF
>TRBV18|many|-|TRBJ1-1
TGTGCCAGCAGTCCACAGGCCCCTGAAGCTTTCTTT
CASSPQAPEAFF
>TRBV4-3|few|-|TRBJ2-2
TGCGCCAGCAGCCAAGTGTTCACGGACACGAACACCGGGGAGCTGTTTTTT
CASSQVFTDTNTGELFF
>TRBV4-1|-|-|TRBJ2-7
TGCGCCAGCGGCCATGAATACGAGCAGTACTTC
CASGHEYEQYF
>TRBV14|many|-|TRBJ1-6
TGTGCCAGCAGCCAAGATAGTCCCAGGCTGGGGTCACCCCTCCACTTT
CASSQDSPRLGSPLHF
>TRBV19|-|-|TRBJ1-5
TGTGCCAGTAGTACCCCCGCAGCCCAGCATTTT
CASSTPAAQHF
>TRBV19|many|-|TRBJ1-5
TGTGCCAGTAAGGCGGGGAATCAGCCCCAGCATTTT
CASKAGNQPQHF
>TRBV27|many|TRBD1|TRBJ1-6
TGTGCCAGCAGTTTATTCGACAGGGCGGATTCACCCCTCCACTTT
CASSLFDRADSPLHF
>TRBV7-9|few|-|TRBJ2-7
TGTGCCAGCGGCTTCACCTCCGGTGTCGAGCAGTACTTC
CASGFTSGVEQYF
>TRBV30|many|-|TRBJ2-3
TGTGCCTGGAGTGTAAGAGATACGCAGTATTTT
CAWSVRDTQYF
>TRBV13|many|-|TRBJ2-2
TGTGCCAGCAGCCCGGGTGGGCTGAACACCGGGGAGCTGTTTTTT
CASSPGGLNTGELFF
>TRBV19|many|-|TRBJ2-7
TGTGCCAGTAGTATGGGACTGAGCTACGAGCAGTACTTC
CASSMGLSYEQYF
>TRBV4-3|many|-|TRBJ2-7
TGCGCCAGCAGCCAATTAAGCGGGCCCGGCTCCTACGAGCAGTACTTC
CASSQLSGPGSYEQYF
>TRBV6-2/TRBV6-3|few|-|TRBJ1-1
TGTGCCAGCAGTCGATATTTAGGGAGTGGCGCTGAAGCTTTCTTT
CASSRYLGSGAEAFF
>TRBV2|-|-|TRBJ1-6
TGTGCCTGGAAGTTCGGGGGGGGCTTCGATTCACCCCTCCACTTT
CAWKFGGGFDSPLHF
>TRBV7-2|many|-|TRBJ1-1
TGTGCCAGCAGCTTTTCCCCGGGGACTGAAGCTTTCTTT
CASSFSPGTEAFF
>TRBV29-1|-|-|TRBJ2-7
TGCAGCGTTGTAGATCGGAGGGAGAACGAGCAGTACTTC
CSVVDRRENEQYF
>TRBV30|many|-|TRBJ1-1
TGTGCCTGGAGACGTCTATTAGGTTTTGGCACTGAAGCTTTCTTT
CAWRRLLGFGTEAFF
>TRBV24-1|few|-|TRBJ2-1
TGTGCCACCAGTGATTTGGAGGGCGTAAATGAGCAGTTCTTC
CATSDLEGVNEQFF
>TRBV19|many|-|TRBJ2-7
TGTGCCAGTAGCCAGGGGCCCAACGAGCAGTACTTC
CASSQGPNEQYF
>TRBV6-5|many|TRBD2|TRBJ2-5
TGTGCCAGCAGTCCTACTAGCGGGGGGGCCGCCCAGACCCAGTACTTC
CASSPTSGGAAQTQYF
>TRBV18|many|-|TRBJ2-7
TGTGCCAGCTCACCTGGGGGTGTTGCCTACGAGCAGTACTTC
CASSPGGVAYEQYF
>TRBV4-3|-|TRBD1|TRBJ1-6
TGCGCCAGCAGCCAAGATAGAGAAGACAGGGTAGTGAAATCACCCCTCCACTTT
CASSQDREDRVVKSPLHF
>TRBV19|few|-|TRBJ2-1
TGTGCCAGTAGTATAGTTGGGCGGGACGGGCAGTTCTTC
CASSIVGRDGQFF
>TRBV6-1|many|TRBD1|TRBJ2-5
TGTGCCAGCAGTGTCCGACAGGGGTTGAGAGAGACCCAGTACTTC
CASSVRQGLRETQYF
>TRBV2|-|TRBD2|TRBJ2-5
TGTGCCAGCAGGACTAGCGGCTATAGACAAGAGACCCAGTACTTC
CASRTSGYRQETQYF
>TRBV7-6|-|TRBD1|TRBJ1-3
TGTGCCAGCAGCTTCAGTGTGGGGACAGAACCACACTCTGGAAGCACCATATATTTT
CASSFSVGTEPHSGSTIYF
>TRBV29-1|many|TRBD1|TRBJ1-2
TGCAGCACTTGGACAGGGTCGAACTATGGCTACACCTTC
CSTWTGSNYGYTF
>TRBV3-1|-|TRBD2|TRBJ2-1
TGTGCCAGCAGCCAAGAGACGGGACTAGCGGGAGGGCCAGTAAGGGAGCAGTTCTTC
CASSQETGLAGGPVREQFF
>TRBV4-1|many|-|TRBJ1-6
TGCGCCAGCAGCCAAGTTTCAGGGTATAGTTCACCCCTCCACTTT
CASSQVSGYSSPLHF
>TRBV6-5|many|-|TRBJ2-1
TGTGCCAGCAGTTACTTATTGAACAATGAGCAGTTCTTC
CASSYLLNNEQFF